This entry lists 32 T cell receptor beta chains sequenced from one sample in a study of control samples from healthy donors and cancer patients. Profiling relied on immunoSEQ multiplex PCR, and the TCRdb table lists in-frame clones only, not all of them. Of more than 95,000 clones in the sample, 80% to 90% were seen once. The sequencing input was blood. The receptor set was obtained from a woman aged 50 to 60 in good health.

CDR3 bases: TGTGCCAGCAGTTTATACGGACAACAAGAGACCCAGTACTTC. The encoded protein is CASSLYGQQETQYF. The chain is built from TRBV27 and TRBJ2-5; TRBD1 might be the D (5 bases). This CDR3 spans 14 amino acids. V was shortened by 1 base and J by 2 bases, with 8 bases between the two germline ends. Germline lookup yields CDR1 MNHEY and CDR2 SMNVEV (reference sequence).

This chain joins TRBV5-1 and TRBJ2-2, with 12 nucleotides matching TRBD2. The germline V gene has CDR1 SGHRS and CDR2 YFSETQ. V lost 8 bases, J lost 0 bases, and 2 bases stayed unmatched. The CDR3 is made up of 15 amino acids. CDR3 DNA sequence: TGCGCCAGTACTAGCGGGGGGTCGAACACCGGGGAGCTGTTTTTT. It encodes CASTSGGSNTGELFF.

The chain employs TRBV23-1 and TRBJ2-1, with 9 bases lining up with TRBD2. TRBV23-1 is assigned to the ORF class and has an uncertain function. After removal of 4 bases from V and 0 bases from J, the junction contained 10 bases not matched to a gene. The CDR3 runs to 18 residues. The CDR3 loop reads CASSLVAGALSSYNEQFF. CDR3 nucleotide sequence: TGCGCCAGCAGTCTAGTAGCGGGAGCCCTAAGCTCCTACAATGAGCAGTTCTTC.

This clone has only one observation. The chain couples TRBV27 to TRBJ1-5; possibly TRBD1 for D (6 bases). Germline V CDR1 and CDR2: MNHEY, SMNVEV (reference sequence). CDR3 length: 16 amino acids. Trimming left V 6 bases short and J 7 bases short, with 22 bases between. CDR3 residues: CASRVAGTSGHQPQHF. For the CDR3, the DNA is TGTGCCAGCAGAGTTGCCGGGACATCCGGGCACCAGCCCCAGCATTTT.

The chain couples TRBV28 to TRBJ2-5; D is possibly TRBD1 (6 bases). V was cut by 2 bases and J by 4 bases, with 14 bases left in between. CDR1 MDHEN and CDR2 SYDVKM come from the germline V gene. This CDR3 is 15 amino acids long. This chain's CDR3 is CASSLAGRGGETQYF. CDR3 sequence (DNA): TGTGCCAGCAGTTTAGCAGGACGAGGGGGAGAGACCCAGTACTTC.

The V and J genes are TRBV10-2 and TRBJ2-3, with 13 bases aligning to TRBD2. CDR3 size: 16 residues. Germline V gene sequence: CDR1 WSHSY, CDR2 SAAADI. V gave up 4 bases and J gave up 6 bases; unmatched junction bases: 7. In DNA form, the CDR3 reads TGCGCCAGCAGTGGCGCACTAGCGGGGGGGCCGGATACGCAGTATTTT. This encodes CASSGALAGGPDTQYF.

The chain carries TRBV5-4 and TRBJ2-3; 11 positions agree with TRBD2. CDR3 length: 17 amino acids. Trimming took 3 bases from V and 4 from J; bases not matched to a gene: 10. Germline CDR1 is SGHNT and CDR2 is YYREEE (reference sequence). The CDR3 protein is CASSSGLAGPHADTQYF. The CDR3 nucleotides read TGTGCCAGCAGCTCAGGACTAGCGGGTCCTCACGCAGATACGCAGTATTTT.

The rearrangement joins TRBV11-3 to TRBJ1-4; no clear D gene. The V and J ends lost 3 bases and 5 bases respectively, with 22 bases between them. The CDR3 length is 18 residues. CDR1 is SGHNT, CDR2 YENEEA, per germline. CDR3 residues: CASSFIGRGAQSNEKLFF. As DNA, the CDR3 is TGTGCCAGCAGCTTTATTGGTCGGGGTGCACAGTCAAATGAAAAACTGTTTTTT.

The chain is built from TRBV5-8 and TRBJ1-1; TRBD1 agrees at 7 bases. Germline CDR1 is SGHTS and CDR2 is YDEGEE. The CDR3 has 14 residues. Trimming cost V 4 bases and J 2 bases; bases outside gene matches: 5. CDR3 amino acids: CASSGTAPNTEAFF. The CDR3 DNA follows: TGTGCCAGCAGCGGGACAGCTCCCAACACTGAAGCTTTCTTT.

The chain links TRBV5-1 to TRBJ2-3; tentatively, D is TRBD1 (6 bases). Trimming shortened V by 4 bases and J by 2 bases, and 14 bases separated the two germline ends. The CDR3 extends over 15 amino acids. Germline V gene sequence: CDR1 SGHRS, CDR2 YFSETQ. In nucleotides, the CDR3 is TGCGCCAGCAGCCCTGTCAGGGGCCCCACAGATACGCAGTATTTT. Amino acid sequence: CASSPVRGPTDTQYF.

This chain connects TRBV6-6 to TRBJ2-7; no firm D call. Trimming took off 8 bases at V and 1 base at J, with 6 bases between the two ends. The germline CDR1 and CDR2 sequences are MNHNY and SVGAGI (reference sequence). CDR3 length: 11 residues. CDR3 in amino acids: CASSGSYEQYF. DNA of the CDR3: TGTGCCAGCTCGGGTTCCTACGAGCAGTACTTC.

The J gene is TRBJ2-5, the V gene TRBV4-2; 8 bases map to TRBD2. V shed 1 base, J shed 5 bases, and the junction held 3 bases outside the gene matches. This CDR3 is built from 14 residues. Germline lookup yields CDR1 LGHNA and CDR2 YNFKEQ. The CDR3 loop reads CASSQGGGGETQYF. CDR3 nucleotides: TGTGCCAGCAGCCAAGGGGGCGGGGGGGAGACCCAGTACTTC.

The chain is built from TRBV6-2 or TRBV6-3 and TRBJ1-1; possibly TRBD1 for D (6 bases). This CDR3 is built from 14 residues. With 4 bases removed from V and 4 bases from J, the gap between germline ends came to 13 bases. In germline, CDR1 is MNHEY, CDR2 SVGEGT. As DNA, the CDR3 is TGTGCCAGCAGTTTCCCAGGGGAGGGCACTGAAGCTTTCTTT. Translating gives CASSFPGEGTEAFF.

V is TRBV3-1 (or the pseudogene TRBV3-2) and J is TRBJ2-6; D gene unclear. The germline gives CDR1 LGHDT, CDR2 YNNKEL (reference sequence). This CDR3 is 17 amino acids long. V was trimmed by 1 base and J by 0 bases, leaving 10 bases between them. The CDR3 here is CASSQGVIRSGANVLTF. The DNA for the CDR3 is TGTGCCAGCAGCCAAGGAGTAATACGCTCTGGGGCCAACGTCCTGACTTTC.

This chain connects TRBV4-2 to TRBJ1-2; 8 positions agree with TRBD1. V dropped 2 bases and J dropped 9; count of bases not matched to a gene: 8. Germline V gives CDR1 LGHNA, CDR2 YNFKEQ. This CDR3 is 14 amino acids long. The CDR3 DNA reads TGTGCCAGCAGCCAACCCGGACAGGGTAACAGCTACACCTTC. Its protein product is CASSQPGQGNSYTF.

CDR3 DNA: TGTGCCAGCAAAGGGAGCGGGGTAGAGGGCTACACCTTC. It codes for CASKGSGVEGYTF. The V gene is TRBV7-2, the J gene TRBJ1-2; no clear D. Trimming stripped 7 bases from V and 8 bases from J, with 17 bases between. CDR3 length: 13 amino acids. From germline, CDR1 is SGHTA and CDR2 FQGNSA.

The rearrangement joins TRBV3-1 (or the pseudogene TRBV3-2) to TRBJ2-5, with 7 positions matching TRBD2. This CDR3 is 17 amino acids long. Looked up from germline, CDR1 is LGHDT and CDR2 is YNNKEL (reference sequence). Germline trimming cut 4 bases from V and 5 bases from J; bases unmatched to any gene: 16. DNA of the CDR3: TGTGCCAGCAGCCTAACCCTTGGGACTAACCAAAGGGAGACCCAGTACTTC. It is translated as CASSLTLGTNQRETQYF.

The chain has TRBV5-1 and TRBJ1-6; 9 nucleotides line up with TRBD1. Germline V gives CDR1 SGHRS, CDR2 YFSETQ. The length of the CDR3 is 16 residues. V gave up 4 bases and J gave up 7 bases; unmatched junction bases: 9. The CDR3 loop is CASSQGGTGSNSPLHF. The CDR3 DNA follows: TGCGCCAGCAGCCAAGGGGGGACAGGGTCCAATTCACCCCTCCACTTT.

The V call is TRBV28, the J call TRBJ2-7; possibly TRBD1 or TRBD2 for D (6 bases each). Germline lookup yields CDR1 MDHEN and CDR2 SYDVKM. The CDR3 consists of 15 residues. V was cut by 3 bases and J by 2 bases, with 14 bases left in between. The CDR3 coding sequence is TGTGCCAGCAGTTTGGGTCGGGGGCCAACCTACGAGCAGTACTTC. Translated, it gives CASSLGRGPTYEQYF.

The CDR3 loop reads CASSLGTGYYGYTF. DNA for the CDR3: TGTGCCAGCAGTTTAGGGACAGGATACTATGGCTACACCTTC. The rearrangement uses TRBV28 and TRBJ1-2, with TRBD1 matching 8 bases. CDR3 size: 14 residues. Looked up from germline, CDR1 is MDHEN and CDR2 is SYDVKM. V was clipped by 2 bases and J by 3 bases; unmatched bases: 2.

This clone has just one count. The rearrangement joins TRBV15 to TRBJ2-5; perhaps D is TRBD1 or TRBD2 (5 bases each). V was cut by 0 bases and J by 5 bases, with 13 bases left in between. This CDR3 is built from 15 residues. The germline V gene has CDR1 LNHNV and CDR2 YYDKDF (reference sequence). The CDR3 sequence: CATSREHHEGETQYF. Written as DNA, the CDR3 is TGTGCCACCAGCAGAGAACATCACGAGGGGGAGACCCAGTACTTC.

The table lists this clone with a few counts. The chain combines TRBV6-6 with TRBJ1-2; 7 nucleotides agree with TRBD1. V shed 3 bases, J shed 5 bases, and the junction held 9 bases outside the gene matches. This CDR3 is built from 15 residues. Germline V gene sequence: CDR1 MNHNY, CDR2 SVGAGI (reference sequence). The chain's CDR3 is CASSYTTGAGYGYTF. The CDR3 nucleotides are TGTGCCAGCAGTTATACCACAGGGGCGGGGTATGGCTACACCTTC.

This clone has a handful of counts. The chain carries TRBV7-2 and TRBJ2-5; D is undetermined. V was trimmed by 1 base and J by 2 bases, leaving 11 bases between them. Germline CDR1 is SGHTA and CDR2 is FQGNSA. The length of the CDR3 is 15 residues. This chain's CDR3 is CASSLGSALQETQYF. The CDR3 coding sequence is TGTGCCAGCAGCTTAGGTTCCGCGCTACAAGAGACCCAGTACTTC.

Only a few counts were recorded for this clone. V usage is TRBV7-3 and J usage is TRBJ2-1; D is possibly TRBD1 (5 bases). With 5 bases removed from V and 6 bases from J, the gap between germline ends came to 20 bases. This CDR3 has 16 residues. The germline gives CDR1 SGHTA, CDR2 FQGTGA. CDR3 nucleotides: TGTGCCAGCAGCCCACAACCCGCATTTAGGGGCAATGAGCAGTTCTTC. The encoded protein is CASSPQPAFRGNEQFF.

This clone was recorded once. The rearrangement uses TRBV7-8 and TRBJ2-6, with 8 bases aligning to TRBD1. Germline CDR1 and CDR2: SGHVS and FQNEAQ. V lost 6 bases to trimming and J lost 5 bases; unmatched junction nucleotides: 12. There are 17 residues in the CDR3. In DNA, the CDR3 is TGTGCCAGCAGAATGACAGGGGTCAATACTCGGGCCAACGTCCTGACTTTC. Its protein is CASRMTGVNTRANVLTF.

The chain has TRBV19 and TRBJ2-1; 10 bases are a match to TRBD2. The germline V gene has CDR1 LNHDA and CDR2 SQIVND (reference sequence). V dropped 5 bases and J dropped 7; count of bases not matched to a gene: 2. This CDR3 region has 13 residues. The CDR3 bases are TGTGCCAGTAGTTGGACTAGCGGAAATGAGCAGTTCTTC. This sequence encodes CASSWTSGNEQFF.

This clone was observed a single time. The chain carries TRBV7-9 and TRBJ1-5, with 7 bases fitting TRBD1. V lost 3 bases to trimming and J lost 5 bases; unmatched junction nucleotides: 16. CDR3 length: 18 residues. Per the germline V gene, CDR1 is SEHNR and CDR2 is FQNEAQ (reference sequence). The CDR3 reads CASSFTSPPGQSYQPQHF. CDR3 DNA: TGTGCCAGCAGCTTTACGAGTCCCCCGGGACAGAGTTATCAGCCCCAGCATTTT.

The chain carries TRBV2 and TRBJ1-2; no firm D call. Germline loops: CDR1 SNHLY, CDR2 FYNNEI. The CDR3 is 14 amino acids. V lost 1 base and J 0 bases, leaving 6 bases between the germline ends. The CDR3 DNA is TGTGCCAGCAGTGAAGGATTAGCTAACTATGGCTACACCTTC. It encodes CASSEGLANYGYTF. Together with reference TRBV2 and TRBJ1-2, the CDR3 gives the full variable domain: EPEVTQTPSHQVTQMGQEVILRCVPISNHLYFYWYRQILGQKVEFLVSFYNNEISEKSEIFDDQFSVERPDGSNFTLKIRSTKLEDSAMYFCASSEGLANYGYTFGSGTRLTVV.

This clone was seen a single time. One end of the junction is discordant with germline, which a read error may explain. The V call is TRBV7-9, the J call TRBJ2-1, with D unclear. CDR1 and CDR2 from the germline V gene are SEHNR and FQNEAQ (reference sequence). This CDR3 spans 12 amino acids. CDR3 coding DNA: TGTGCCAGCACCTTACGGTCAAATGAGCAGTTCTTC. Its translation is CASTLRSNEQFF.

This clone was seen only once. This chain connects TRBV2 to TRBJ1-2, with 7 bases that match TRBD1. This CDR3 is built from 15 residues. Germline trimming cut 5 bases from V and 6 bases from J; bases unmatched to any gene: 12. CDR1 is SNHLY, CDR2 FYNNEI, per germline. The CDR3 protein is CASSKLTGYLDGYTF. Here the CDR3 DNA reads TGTGCCAGCAGTAAACTGACAGGGTATCTGGATGGCTACACCTTC.

The chain couples TRBV5-1 to TRBJ2-3; 10 bases map to TRBD2. V lost 2 bases, J lost 3 bases, and 12 bases stayed unmatched. Germline CDR1 reads SGHRS; CDR2 reads YFSETQ. The CDR3 spans 18 residues. The CDR3 DNA reads as TGCGCCAGCAGCTTAGCAGCGGGGGGGCCGAGTGGGACAGATACGCAGTATTTT. Translated: CASSLAAGGPSGTDTQYF.

The rearrangement uses TRBV28 and TRBJ2-1, with TRBD1 identical over 9 bases. Trimming at V came to 5 bases and at J to 3 bases, leaving 5 bases not matched to a gene. The CDR3 sequence is 15 residues long. From germline, CDR1 is MDHEN and CDR2 SYDVKM. The CDR3 spells CASSRPGQGYNEQFF. The CDR3 region has the DNA TGTGCCAGCAGTCGGCCGGGACAGGGCTACAATGAGCAGTTCTTC.